This T cell receptor beta chain comes out of a study of Ad26.COV2.S vaccination and SARS-CoV-2 variants. TCRdb's table, derived via immunoSEQ multiplex PCR, lists solely in-frame clones and lacks some. The repertoire holds 350,000 to 400,000 clones, with roughly nine tenths as singletons. Treatment given: roughly 18 received Ad26.COV2.S at low or high dose, single or two shots; several received placebo; per-sample allocation not given. Sampling was performed 63 days after the first vaccine or placebo injection. Germline values: CDR1 MNHEY, CDR2 SMNVEV (reference sequence). The CDR3 covers 15 residues. The V end was cut by 0 bases, the J end by 7 bases, with 12 bases between.

The gene calls are TRBV27 and TRBJ1-4; D unresolved. The TCR comes from a person aged 18-60 years who received the Ad26.COV2.S COVID-19 vaccine or a placebo. This material consisted of peripheral blood, taken in a trial of Ad26.COV2.S vaccine versus placebo. CDR3 in DNA: TGTGCCAGCAGTTTATCGTTGGAGGTGAGTGAAAAACTGTTTTTT. It codes for CASSLSLEVSEKLFF.